This entry features one TCR beta chain sequence. Sequenced by immunoSEQ multiplex PCR; TCRdb stores in-frame clones only, minus some. This sample has 60,000 to 75,000 clones, with roughly nine tenths found just once. Germline CDR1 and CDR2: SNHLY and FYNNEI. Trimming took off 8 bases at V and 7 bases at J, with 15 bases between the two ends. The CDR3 has 13 amino acids. The entry originates in a study of OX40 agonist ivuxolimab in advanced cancers. The overall study: The patients' treatment was ivuxolimab, an agonistic anti-OX40 (CD134) antibody.

This chain links TRBV2 with TRBJ2-1; tentative D call: TRBD2 (5 bases). The material sequenced was CD4+ or CD8+ T cells sorted from blood, taken in a trial of the OX40 agonist ivuxolimab. The source is an adult with an advanced solid tumor such as melanoma, head and neck, liver or kidney cancer. The CDR3 here is CASGRRGGNEQFF. CDR3 nucleotides: TGTGCCAGCGGCCGACGGGGTGGGAATGAGCAGTTCTTC.